One and the same sample provided the 9 T cell receptor beta chains below, sequenced in a study of shared clonotypes between healthy human individuals. Assay: immunoSEQ multiplex PCR; the TCRdb copy retains only in-frame clones and omits some. The repertoire holds more than 1.2 million clones, with approximately 98.5% as singletons. The sequenced material came from naive CD4+ T cells sorted from blood. Specified subset: CD45RA+ positively selected. The receptor source for this set is a young man in good health.

This clone came up once. The genes are TRBV7-9 and TRBJ2-2; D unclear. Looked up from germline, CDR1 is SEHNR and CDR2 is FQNEAQ (reference sequence). This CDR3 spans 10 amino acids. The V gene lost 10 bases and the J gene lost 8 bases, with 8 bases spanning the gap. The chain's CDR3 is CAIGRGELFF. The CDR3 coding sequence is TGTGCCATCGGACGTGGGGAGCTGTTTTTT. Full variable domain (outside the CDR3, taken from reference TRBV7-9 and TRBJ2-2): DTGVSQNPRHKITKRGQNVTFRCDPISEHNRLYWYRQTLGQGPEFLTYFQNEAQLEKSRLLSDRFSAERPKGSFSTLEIQRTEQGDSAMYLCAIGRGELFFGEGSRLTVL.

The rearrangement joins TRBV7-9 to TRBJ1-2; the D is unclear. The germline V gene has CDR1 SEHNR and CDR2 FQNEAQ (reference sequence). The CDR3 is 15 amino acids. V was clipped by 1 base and J by 4 bases, with 13 bases between them. CDR3 in amino acids: CASSLEVKRPYGYTF. The CDR3 DNA follows: TGTGCCAGCAGCTTAGAGGTGAAGAGGCCCTATGGCTACACCTTC.

This clone was recorded only once. This CDR3 is also generated by other DNA sequences in the sample. The V gene is TRBV28, the J gene TRBJ2-7; 7 bases agree with TRBD2. The germline V gene has CDR1 MDHEN and CDR2 SYDVKM. CDR3 length: 14 amino acids. V lost 6 bases and J lost 0; bases outside the gene matches: 5. CDR3 residues: CASSPSGNSYEQYF. Written as DNA, the CDR3 is TGTGCCAGCAGCCCCAGCGGGAACTCCTACGAGCAGTACTTC.

The chain is built from TRBV19 and TRBJ1-5; D might be TRBD1 (5 bases). The ends were cut back, 4 bases at V and 9 bases at J, with 16 bases in the middle. The CDR3 has 14 residues. CDR1 and CDR2 from the germline V gene are LNHDA and SQIVND (reference sequence). The CDR3 DNA reads TGTGCCAGTAGTACCAATGATGAGGGGAGGCCCCAGCATTTT. The encoded protein is CASSTNDEGRPQHF.

V gene TRBV7-2 combines with J gene TRBJ2-1; 11 bases agree with TRBD2. Germline assignment: CDR1 SGHTA and CDR2 FQGNSA. The CDR3 runs 16 residues. The ends lost 1 base at V and 9 bases at J; junction bases unmatched: 8. The CDR3 loop reads CASSLVGLAGGTEQFF. The CDR3 DNA follows: TGTGCCAGCAGCTTAGTCGGCCTAGCGGGAGGTACTGAGCAGTTCTTC.

CDR3 protein: CAEAVGDSWFTGELFF. The CDR3, as DNA: TGTGCCGAGGCCGTCGGAGACAGTTGGTTCACCGGGGAGCTGTTTTTT. The chain is built from TRBV11-2 and TRBJ2-2; maybe TRBD1 (5 bases). V lost 11 bases to trimming and J lost 4 bases, with 23 bases between them. Germline CDR1 and CDR2: SGHAT and FQNNGV. CDR3 length equals 16 residues.

This chain joins TRBV18 and TRBJ2-7; 11 bases are shared with TRBD2. The CDR3 is made up of 18 amino acids. CDR1 is KGHSH and CDR2 is LQKENI in the germline V gene. The V segment lost 3 bases and the J segment 3 bases; nucleotides outside the gene matches: 13. The CDR3 coding sequence is TGTGCCAGCTCACCGCTTCGAACTAGCGGGAGATCTAACTACGAGCAGTACTTC. Its translation: CASSPLRTSGRSNYEQYF.

This chain uses TRBV10-3 with TRBJ2-3; tentative D call: TRBD2 (5 bases). Trimming cost V 0 bases and J 5 bases, with 15 bases left between them. The CDR3 runs 16 residues. CDR1 and CDR2 from the germline V gene are ENHRY and SYGVKD. In DNA form, the CDR3 reads TGTGCCATCAGTGAGTCCTGGACTCCCTGGGGAGATACGCAGTATTTT. This gives the protein CAISESWTPWGDTQYF.

Details on this clone: A read error may be the cause here, since a much bigger clone is one base away. The chain uses TRBV9 and TRBJ2-5; D not certain. The V and J ends lost 4 bases and 1 base respectively, with 2 bases between them. This CDR3 comprises 11 residues. Looked up from germline, CDR1 is SGDLS and CDR2 is YYNGEE. CDR3 coding DNA: TGTGCCAGCAGCTTCCAAGAGACCCAGTACTTC. Translating gives CASSFQETQYF.